The 5 T cell receptor beta chains below come from one sample, sequenced in a study of CD8 T cells in ankylosing spondylitis listed by TCRdb under 2017. Preparation of the library involved 5' RACE. Sequencer: Illumina HiSeq 2500. The raw public data were reprocessed by TCRdb itself: fastp quality trimming at Q25, MiXCR clonotype calling, in-frame beta chains only. For every CDR3 protein sequence, its rows merge into one entry that carries the most common genes and DNA. The sample includes 200,000 to 300,000 distinct CDR3 sequences, with roughly 8.2% observed a single time. The ten largest clonotypes hold about 5% of the sample. Sequenced material: blood, either unsorted or a sorted T cell fraction (not recorded which). The receptors here all came from a female donor with ankylosing spondylitis or in good health (not recorded which).

This clonotype has just a few counts. J is TRBJ2-5 and V is TRBV18; a possible D gene is TRBD1 (6 bases). Germline V gives CDR1 KGHSH, CDR2 LQKENI. This CDR3 is 13 amino acids long. The V end was cut by 6 bases, the J end by 0 bases, with 8 bases between. The CDR3, as DNA: TGTGCCAGCTCTAGGGACAACCAAGAGACCCAGTACTTC. This sequence encodes CASSRDNQETQYF.

Ten or more counts support this clonotype. The V gene is TRBV6-2 or TRBV6-3, the J gene TRBJ1-5; possibly TRBD1 for D (6 bases). The V and J ends lost 6 bases and 7 bases respectively, with 22 bases between them. This CDR3 has 16 residues. Germline V gives CDR1 MNHEY, CDR2 SVGEGT. For the CDR3, the DNA is TGTGCCAGCAGCCCTACCGACAGGCGAGGGAAGCAGCCCCAGCATTTT. It is translated as CASSPTDRRGKQPQHF.

This clonotype was recorded many times. The gene calls are TRBV25-1 and TRBJ2-4, with 11 positions matching TRBD1. V lost 4 bases and J lost 4; bases outside the gene matches: 15. This CDR3 is 19 amino acids long. Germline values: CDR1 MGHDK, CDR2 SYGVNS. CDR3 sequence reads: CASSASGTGGNRGKNIQYF. CDR3 bases: TGTGCCAGCAGTGCATCGGGGACAGGGGGTAATAGGGGTAAAAACATTCAGTACTTC.

This chain uses TRBV7-9 with TRBJ2-1; 7 bases match TRBD1. Looked up from germline, CDR1 is SEHNR and CDR2 is FQNEAQ (reference sequence). The CDR3 is 13 amino acids. With V trimmed by 5 bases and J by 10 bases, 8 bases remained unmatched. The CDR3 DNA reads as TGTGCCAGCAGCCGTTTCGAGACAGGGGAGCAGTTCTTC. Residues: CASSRFETGEQFF.

V usage is TRBV4-3 and J usage is TRBJ1-2; TRBD1 matches 8 bases. The CDR3 has 17 amino acids. After removal of 0 bases from V and 3 bases from J, the junction contained 9 bases not matched to a gene. Germline V gene lookup returns CDR1 LGHNA and CDR2 YSLEER. The CDR3 coding sequence is TGCGCCAGCAGCCAAGAACCCGGACAGGGTTGGGACTATGGCTACACCTTC. The encoded protein is CASSQEPGQGWDYGYTF.